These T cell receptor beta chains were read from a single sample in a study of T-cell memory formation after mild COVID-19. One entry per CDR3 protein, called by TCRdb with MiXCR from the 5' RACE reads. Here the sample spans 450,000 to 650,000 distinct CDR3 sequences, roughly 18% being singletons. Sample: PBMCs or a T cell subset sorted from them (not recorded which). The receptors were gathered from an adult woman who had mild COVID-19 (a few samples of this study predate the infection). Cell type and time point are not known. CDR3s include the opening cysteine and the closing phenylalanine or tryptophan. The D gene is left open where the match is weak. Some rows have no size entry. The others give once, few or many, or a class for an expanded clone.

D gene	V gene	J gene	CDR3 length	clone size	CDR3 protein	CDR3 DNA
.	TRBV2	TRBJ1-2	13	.	CASSPDLYYGYTF	TGTGCCAGCAGCCCCGACCTCTACTATGGCTACACCTTC
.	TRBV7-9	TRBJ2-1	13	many	CASYSTSYNEQFF	TGTGCCAGCTACTCGACTTCCTACAATGAGCAGTTCTTC
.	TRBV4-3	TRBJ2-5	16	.	CASSQDHTSAGETQYF	TGCGCCAGCAGCCAAGATCATACCAGCGCGGGTGAGACCCAGTACTTC
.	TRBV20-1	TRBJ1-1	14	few	CSARENRESAEAFF	TGCAGTGCTAGAGAAAACAGGGAGAGTGCTGAAGCTTTCTTT
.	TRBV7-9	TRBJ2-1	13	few	CASSSATPHEQFF	TGTGCCAGCAGCTCAGCCACCCCCCATGAGCAGTTCTTC
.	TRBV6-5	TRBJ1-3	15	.	CASSLRGVPGNTIYF	TGTGCCAGCAGTCTCCGGGGGGTACCTGGAAACACCATATATTTT
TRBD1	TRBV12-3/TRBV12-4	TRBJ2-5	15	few	CASSRTGAAGETQYF	TGTGCCAGCAGCCGGACAGGGGCGGCGGGAGAGACCCAGTACTTC
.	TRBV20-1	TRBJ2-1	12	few	CSAILTLNEQFF	TGCAGTGCTATTCTGACCTTAAATGAGCAGTTCTTC
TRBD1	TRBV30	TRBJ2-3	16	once	CAWSSTDRSGTDTQYF	TGTGCCTGGAGTTCGACGGACAGGTCGGGCACAGATACGCAGTATTTT
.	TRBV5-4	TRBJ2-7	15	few	CASSLRDTGFYEQYF	TGTGCCAGCAGCTTGCGGGACACAGGCTTCTACGAGCAGTACTTC
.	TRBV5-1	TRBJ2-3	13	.	CASSSGRTDTQYF	TGCGCCAGCAGTTCGGGCCGCACAGATACGCAGTATTTT
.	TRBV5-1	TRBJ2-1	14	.	CASSFGRFVDEQFF	TGCGCCAGCAGCTTCGGACGGTTCGTGGATGAGCAGTTCTTC
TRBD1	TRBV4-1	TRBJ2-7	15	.	CASSQEEDRFYEQYF	TGCGCCAGCAGCCAGGAAGAGGACAGGTTCTACGAGCAGTACTTC
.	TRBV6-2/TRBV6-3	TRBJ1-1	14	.	CASRPAGWDTEAFF	TGTGCCAGCAGACCTGCAGGGTGGGACACTGAAGCTTTCTTT
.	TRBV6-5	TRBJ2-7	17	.	CASSYSSKASGPYEQYF	TGTGCCAGCAGTTACTCGAGTAAAGCGTCGGGGCCCTACGAGCAGTACTTC
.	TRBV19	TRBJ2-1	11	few	CASSWANEQFF	TGTGCCAGTAGTTGGGCCAATGAGCAGTTCTTC
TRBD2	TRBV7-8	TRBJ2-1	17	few	CASSLGPSGSPYNEQFF	TGTGCCAGCAGCTTAGGGCCTAGCGGGAGCCCCTACAATGAGCAGTTCTTC
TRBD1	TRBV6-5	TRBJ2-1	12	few	CASGTGVNEQFF	TGTGCCAGTGGGACAGGGGTCAATGAGCAGTTCTTC
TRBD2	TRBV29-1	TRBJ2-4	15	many	CSVEPGLAGGGIQYF	TGCAGCGTTGAACCCGGACTAGCGGGGGGCGGCATTCAGTACTTC
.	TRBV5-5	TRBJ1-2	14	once	CASSLTGTDYGYTF	TGTGCCAGCAGCTTGACAGGTACTGACTATGGCTACACCTTC
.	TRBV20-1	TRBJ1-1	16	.	CSARGGLPKGRSEAFF	TGCAGTGCTAGAGGGGGACTACCTAAGGGGAGGTCTGAAGCTTTCTTT
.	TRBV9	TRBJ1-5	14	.	CASSVGPLGASQHF	TGTGCCAGCAGCGTAGGACCTCTCGGGGCGTCCCAGCATTTT
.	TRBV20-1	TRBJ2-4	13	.	CSALDTAKNIQYF	TGCAGTGCGTTGGACACTGCCAAAAACATTCAGTACTTC
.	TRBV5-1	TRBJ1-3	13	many	CASREAGGNTIYF	TGCGCCAGCAGAGAGGCGGGTGGAAACACCATATATTTT
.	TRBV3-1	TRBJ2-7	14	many	CASSQVSGKDEQYF	TGTGCCAGCAGCCAAGTCTCAGGGAAGGACGAGCAGTACTTC
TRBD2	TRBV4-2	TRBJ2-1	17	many	CASSQDLGSGIRNEQFF	TGTGCCAGCAGCCAAGATTTAGGTAGCGGGATTAGGAATGAGCAGTTCTTC
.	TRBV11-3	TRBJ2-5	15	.	CASSFGTYRQETQYF	TGTGCCAGCAGCTTCGGGACCTACCGTCAAGAGACCCAGTACTTC
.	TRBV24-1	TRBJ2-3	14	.	CATSDFGPEKTQYF	TGTGCCACCAGTGATTTTGGCCCGGAGAAGACGCAGTATTTT
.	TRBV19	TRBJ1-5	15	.	CASTSIQGRNQPQHF	TGTGCCAGTACCTCTATACAGGGTAGGAATCAGCCCCAGCATTTT
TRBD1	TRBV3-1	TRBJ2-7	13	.	CASTTGAGSGKYF	TGTGCCAGCACAACAGGGGCTGGGTCGGGGAAGTACTTC
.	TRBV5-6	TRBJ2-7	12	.	CASSTTAYEQYF	TGTGCCAGCAGCACGACAGCCTACGAGCAGTACTTC
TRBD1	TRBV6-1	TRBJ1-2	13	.	CASSEGDSYGYTF	TGTGCCAGCAGTGAGGGGGACAGCTATGGCTACACCTTC
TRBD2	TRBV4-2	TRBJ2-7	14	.	CASSPGLGFHEQYF	TGTGCCAGCAGCCCGGGACTAGGATTCCACGAGCAGTACTTC
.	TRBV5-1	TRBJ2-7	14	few	CASSLVGGNYEQYF	TGCGCCAGCAGCTTGGTTGGAGGCAACTACGAGCAGTACTTC
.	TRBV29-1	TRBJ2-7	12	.	CSVVQAGYEQYF	TGCAGCGTTGTCCAGGCGGGCTACGAGCAGTACTTC
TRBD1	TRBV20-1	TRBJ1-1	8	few	CSARQGPF	TGCAGTGCCCGACAGGGGCCCTTT
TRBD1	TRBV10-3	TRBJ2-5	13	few	CAIAQGGQETQYF	TGTGCCATAGCACAGGGGGGCCAAGAGACCCAGTACTTC
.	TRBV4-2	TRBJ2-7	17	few	CASSLQGATLITDEQYF	TGTGCCAGCAGCCTACAAGGGGCTACGCTGATCACGGACGAGCAGTACTTC
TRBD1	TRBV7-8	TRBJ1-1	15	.	CASSTGQGLNTEAFF	TGTGCCAGCAGCACCGGACAGGGTTTGAACACTGAAGCTTTCTTT
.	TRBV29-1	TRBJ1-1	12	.	CSVEKGNTEAFF	TGCAGCGTTGAAAAAGGAAACACTGAAGCTTTCTTT
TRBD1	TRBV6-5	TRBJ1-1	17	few	CASREGGTGTVGTEAFF	TGTGCCAGCAGGGAGGGCGGGACAGGCACCGTAGGCACTGAAGCTTTCTTT
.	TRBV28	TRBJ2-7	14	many	CASSPRDTRGEQYF	TGTGCCAGCAGTCCTAGGGACACCCGAGGCGAGCAGTACTTC
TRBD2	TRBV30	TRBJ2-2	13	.	CAGSGDFTGELFF	TGTGCCGGGAGCGGGGACTTCACCGGGGAGCTGTTTTTT